Detailed here is one T cell receptor (beta chain). Its antigen has not been determined. Base qualities were left out, and no much larger clone turns up one base away. The record originates from a study of OX40 agonist ivuxolimab in advanced cancers. About the investigation overall: Ivuxolimab was an agonistic, fully human IgG2 monoclonal antibody directed against OX40 (CD134), a costimulatory receptor. A male proportion of 82.7% and a mean age of about 60 years, ranging from 23 to 79, were recorded for the dose-escalation cohort. The monotherapy dose-escalation portion (N of about 50 patients) of the phase I ivuxolimab trial is reported in the paper. Partial responses occurred in three dose-escalation patients: two with cutaneous melanoma and one with hepatocellular carcinoma. Patients were allowed to have had prior anti-PD-1, anti-PD-L1 or anti-CTLA-4 therapy, and 30% to 40% of the dose-escalation patients had previously received checkpoint inhibitors. Peripheral TCRbeta sequencing was intended to test whether TCR sequence diversity was altered and clonal T-cell expansion was caused by ivuxolimab. Of the approximately 50 dose-escalation patients, hepatocellular carcinoma was present in about 20, melanoma in approximately 15, renal cell carcinoma in 9 and head and neck cancer in 9. Intravenous ivuxolimab was administered to patients every 2 weeks at six dose levels: 0.01, 0.1, 0.3, 1.5, 3 and 10 mg/kg. The research as a whole found: After ivuxolimab, expanded clones were on average more numerous among CD8+ T cells than among CD4+ T cells. Partial responders in the 0.1-3.0 mg/kg groups had among the lowest normalized peripheral clonal expansion, especially among CD8+ T cells. Low levels of normalized T-cell clonal expansion were also seen in some patients who did not respond. At doses from 0.1 to 3.0 mg/kg, clonal expansion was seen in both CD4+ and CD8+ blood T cells between baseline and week 6. Which antigens the clonally expanded peripheral T cells were specific for was not determined.

The trial excluded patients who had a history of autoimmune disease or were on systemic immunosuppression. Peripheral blood for TCR sequencing was collected from all dose cohorts at baseline, on cycle 4 day 1, and on cycle 7 day 1. The samples were taken from a phase I, first-in-human, multicenter, open-label dose-escalation trial of ivuxolimab. Adults with locally advanced or metastatic head and neck squamous cell, hepatocellular, melanoma or renal cell carcinoma were enrolled in the trial. Before TCR sequencing, CD4+ and CD8+ T cells were separately sorted from peripheral blood. Genomic DNA was extracted from sorted cells for sequencing of the TCRbeta CDR3 region. The immunoSEQ Assay was used to sequence the TCRbeta CDR3 regions. Sourced from immuneACCESS, this table was stored by TCRdb with only in-frame sequences that have V and J called. A share of the clones is absent; for the studies checked, an unresolved V gene accounts for under half, and the remainder has no known explanation. The sample includes 70,000 or so clones, with just over 85% observed a single time. Around 2.3% of the sample is in the top ten clones.

CDR1 is given as SGHTA and CDR2 as FQGNSA, both from the germline V gene. Trimming accounts for 3 bases at V and 0 bases at J, while the number of junction bases matched to no gene is 0. Counted from cysteine to phenylalanine, this CDR3 has 14 amino acids. The DNA shown is the 42-base CDR3, in frame from base 1. This clonotype originated in an adult with an advanced solid tumor such as melanoma, head and neck, liver or kidney cancer. The chain couples TRBV7-2 to TRBJ2-3, and TRBD1 matches 7 of the central bases. The sample was CD4+ or CD8+ T cells sorted from blood, taken in a trial of the OX40 agonist ivuxolimab. The DNA reads as follows: TGTGCCAGCAGCTTGGACAGGAGCACAGATACGCAGTATTTT. It encodes CASSLDRSTDTQYF.